One sample yielded the 25 T cell receptor beta chains listed below, sequenced in a study of shared clonotypes between healthy human individuals. Assay used: immunoSEQ multiplex PCR; TCRdb lists only in-frame clones, some missing. The sample includes some 2.1 million clones, about 93% of them seen just once. The naive CD8 subset, CD45RO-negative cells positively selected for CCR7, excluded terminally differentiated effector memory CD45RA+ cells. The material sequenced was naive CD8+ T cells from PBMCs. The receptors here all came from a man between 18 and 29 years old in good health. Some clones in this sample may be carry-over from other donors' samples.

The chain combines TRBV7-9 with TRBJ2-1; D might be TRBD1 or TRBD2, each matching 6 bases. The length of the CDR3 is 16 residues. CDR1 and CDR2 (germline): SEHNR, FQNEAQ (reference sequence). V lost 1 base and J 9 bases, leaving 19 bases between the germline ends. CDR3 sequence: CASSLGGASLGSEQFF. Here the CDR3 DNA reads TGTGCCAGCAGCTTAGGGGGGGCGAGCCTTGGCAGTGAGCAGTTCTTC.

The chain has TRBV4-1 and TRBJ2-7; 9 bases line up with TRBD2. This CDR3 region has 17 residues. The ends lost 5 bases at V and 0 bases at J; junction bases unmatched: 11. CDR1 and CDR2 from the germline V gene are MGHRA and YSYEKL. The CDR3 here is CASSSRSLAGLSYEQYF. DNA of the CDR3: TGCGCCAGCAGCTCCAGGTCCCTAGCGGGACTCTCCTACGAGCAGTACTTC.

This chain links TRBV5-1 with TRBJ2-1, with TRBD2 matching 9 bases. V was clipped by 2 bases and J by 4 bases; unmatched bases: 10. CDR1 is SGHRS, CDR2 YFSETQ, per germline. This CDR3 is built from 17 residues. The CDR3 loop reads CASSFRPGLAIYNEQFF. DNA for the CDR3: TGCGCCAGCAGCTTCCGGCCGGGACTAGCTATTTACAATGAGCAGTTCTTC.

This chain connects TRBV6-5 to TRBJ1-1; TRBD1 is a possible D gene (5 bases). This CDR3 spans 16 amino acids. CDR1 is MNHEY and CDR2 is SVGAGI in the germline V gene. Trimming pared 4 bases from V and 2 bases from J, leaving 17 bases between. The CDR3 coding sequence is TGTGCCAGCAGTTTGGCCGGGGCTGGCCCTAACACTGAAGCTTTCTTT. It encodes CASSLAGAGPNTEAFF.

The chain combines TRBV19 with TRBJ1-1; possible D gene TRBD1, 6 bases. Germline assignment: CDR1 LNHDA and CDR2 SQIVND (reference sequence). V lost 6 bases and J lost 1, with 9 bases in between. This CDR3 spans 13 amino acids. CDR3: CASRSQGNTEAFF. DNA for the CDR3: TGTGCCAGTAGGTCACAGGGGAACACTGAAGCTTTCTTT.

In the case of this clone: The sample has other DNA sequences that encode this CDR3 too. J is TRBJ2-2 and V is TRBV7-9; perhaps TRBD1 as D (6 bases). Germline assignment: CDR1 SEHNR and CDR2 FQNEAQ (reference sequence). Trimming removed 1 base at V and 1 base at J, with 7 bases between. The CDR3 totals 15 residues. CDR3 nucleotide sequence: TGTGCCAGCAGCTTAGGGACAGTGAACACCGGGGAGCTGTTTTTT. This codes for CASSLGTVNTGELFF.

With respect to this clone: This sample also contains other DNA sequences that code for the same CDR3. This sequence joins TRBV19 and TRBJ1-5; D is unresolved. Looked up from germline, CDR1 is LNHDA and CDR2 is SQIVND (reference sequence). The CDR3 is made up of 13 amino acids. Trimming took off 3 bases at V and 2 bases at J, with 5 bases between the two ends. CDR3 loop: CASSIAGNQPQHF. The CDR3 DNA sequence: TGTGCCAGTAGTATTGCCGGCAATCAGCCCCAGCATTTT.

The rearrangement links TRBV7-9 to TRBJ2-5; TRBD1 aligns across 8 bases. The V gene's germline CDR1 is SEHNR and CDR2 FQNEAQ (reference sequence). The CDR3 has 15 amino acids. J was trimmed by 3 bases and V by 5 bases; bases with no gene match: 8. CDR3: CASSLPDRVEETQYF. CDR3 sequence (DNA): TGTGCCAGCAGCCTCCCGGACAGGGTAGAAGAGACCCAGTACTTC.

This clone was picked up a small number of times. This chain connects TRBV7-8 to TRBJ1-1, with D possibly matching TRBD1 (5 bases). V was shortened by 1 base and J by 6 bases, with 12 bases between the two germline ends. Germline lookup yields CDR1 SGHVS and CDR2 FQNEAQ. The CDR3 has 14 amino acids. CDR3 residues: CASSLDRGEAEAFF. The CDR3 nucleotides are TGTGCCAGCAGCTTAGATCGGGGCGAGGCTGAAGCTTTCTTT.

This clone was seen once. Other DNA sequences in this specimen translate into the identical CDR3. V and J are TRBV7-9 and TRBJ2-7; 8 bases match TRBD2. The CDR3 spans 15 residues. The germline CDR1 and CDR2 sequences are SEHNR and FQNEAQ (reference sequence). Trimming at V came to 0 bases and at J to 7 bases, leaving 8 bases not matched to a gene. The DNA of the CDR3 is TGTGCCAGCAGCTTAGCGGCGGGAGGACCGACTGAGCAGTACTTC. Amino acid sequence: CASSLAAGGPTEQYF.

The chain employs TRBV6-5 and TRBJ2-1; a weak D match, TRBD1 (6 bases). CDR3 length equals 14 residues. Trimming shortened V by 8 bases and J by 6 bases, and 17 bases separated the two germline ends. The germline gives CDR1 MNHEY, CDR2 SVGAGI. As DNA, the CDR3 is TGTGCCAGCGGCCCGGGACACACCACCAATGAGCAGTTCTTC. This gives the protein CASGPGHTTNEQFF.

The chain employs TRBV29-1 and TRBJ2-6, with D hard to call. Germline CDR1 is SQVTM and CDR2 is ANQGSEA. The CDR3 runs 14 residues. V was pared by 6 bases and J by 4 bases, with 13 bases between. The CDR3 bases are TGCAGCGTCGGGTTCGCGGCCGGGGCCAACGTCCTGACTTTC. Residues: CSVGFAAGANVLTF.

This CDR3 reads CASSLDPRGSIHEQYF. CDR3 nucleotides: TGTGCCAGCAGCTTAGATCCTCGCGGGAGCATCCACGAGCAGTACTTC. V gene TRBV7-9 combines with J gene TRBJ2-7; TRBD2 agrees at 7 bases. The CDR3 contains 16 residues. CDR1 is SEHNR and CDR2 is FQNEAQ in the germline V gene (reference sequence). J gave up 5 bases and V 1 base, and 11 bases lay outside the gene matches.

The V and J genes are TRBV4-1 and TRBJ2-1, with D hard to call. Trimming removed 4 bases at V and 4 bases at J, with 17 bases between. CDR3 length equals 16 residues. CDR1 is MGHRA, CDR2 YSYEKL, per germline. CDR3 bases: TGCGCCAGCAGCCCCCACCTCAGTCTCACATACAATGAGCAGTTCTTC. This gives the protein CASSPHLSLTYNEQFF.

The J gene is TRBJ2-3, the V gene TRBV27; 15 nucleotides align to TRBD2. This CDR3 is 18 amino acids long. Trimming cost V 2 bases and J 3 bases; bases outside gene matches: 6. Germline-derived CDR1 and CDR2 are MNHEY and SMNVEV (reference sequence). CDR3 sequence reads: CASSLGLAGGPSTDTQYF. The CDR3 nucleotides read TGTGCCAGCAGTTTAGGACTAGCGGGAGGGCCATCTACAGATACGCAGTATTTT.

A remark on this clone: This sample includes further DNA sequences coding for the same CDR3. V gene TRBV27 combines with J gene TRBJ2-5, with 8 bases that match TRBD2. J gave up 2 bases and V 5 bases, and 4 bases lay outside the gene matches. The germline V gene encodes CDR1 MNHEY and CDR2 SMNVEV (reference sequence). This CDR3 has 14 amino acids. The CDR3 DNA follows: TGTGCCAGCAGTCTAGCGGGTACTCAAGAGACCCAGTACTTC. Translating it yields CASSLAGTQETQYF.

The chain employs TRBV9 and TRBJ2-3; possibly TRBD1 or TRBD2 for D (5 bases each). Per germline, CDR1 SGDLS and CDR2 YYNGEE. This CDR3 has 13 residues. Trimming pared 4 bases from V and 6 bases from J, leaving 12 bases between. The CDR3 DNA reads as TGTGCCAGCAGCCCTTCGTGGGGGGATACGCAGTATTTT. It translates to CASSPSWGDTQYF.

The V call is TRBV15, the J call TRBJ1-2; no firm D call. Germline V gives CDR1 LNHNV, CDR2 YYDKDF (reference sequence). The V and J ends lost 4 bases and 7 bases respectively, with 13 bases between them. This CDR3 spans 13 amino acids. CDR3 protein: CATSTGSYGGYTF. CDR3 in DNA: TGTGCCACCAGCACGGGGTCATATGGTGGCTACACCTTC.

The CDR3 protein is CASSEWGSEEFSIRGELFF. The CDR3, as DNA: TGTGCCAGCAGTGAATGGGGTAGCGAGGAGTTTAGTATCAGGGGGGAGCTGTTTTTT. V usage is TRBV2 and J usage is TRBJ2-2; perhaps TRBD2 as D (5 bases). Germline lookup yields CDR1 SNHLY and CDR2 FYNNEI. The CDR3 extends over 19 amino acids. V lost 2 bases and J 8 bases, leaving 27 bases between the germline ends.

The count of this clone is one. This chain joins TRBV15 and TRBJ2-3, with D possibly being TRBD1 (6 bases). The CDR3 runs 18 residues. The V gene's germline CDR1 is LNHNV and CDR2 YYDKDF (reference sequence). With 0 bases removed from V and 0 bases from J, the gap between germline ends came to 16 bases. The CDR3 protein is CATSRDLYGTLSTDTQYF. DNA for the CDR3: TGTGCCACCAGCAGAGATCTTTATGGGACACTCAGCACAGATACGCAGTATTTT. Together with reference TRBV15 and TRBJ2-3, the CDR3 gives the full variable domain: DAMVIQNPRYQVTQFGKPVTLSCSQTLNHNVMYWYQQKSSQAPKLLFHYYDKDFNNEADTPDNFQSRRPNTSFCFLDIRSPGLGDTAMYLCATSRDLYGTLSTDTQYFGPGTRLTVL.

The CDR3 is CATSRTGRLDGYTF. CDR3 bases: TGTGCCACCAGCAGAACAGGGAGGTTGGATGGCTACACCTTC. The V gene is TRBV15, the J gene TRBJ1-2, with D possibly matching TRBD1 (6 bases). This CDR3 spans 14 amino acids. CDR1 is LNHNV, CDR2 YYDKDF, per germline (reference sequence). Trimming took 2 bases from V and 6 from J, leaving 13 bases between them.

As DNA, the CDR3 is TGTGCCAGCAGCGTAGCTGTCCTAGCAGCGAACACCGGGGAGCTGTTTTTT. Its translation: CASSVAVLAANTGELFF. The chain combines TRBV9 with TRBJ2-2; a possible D gene is TRBD2 (5 bases). The CDR3 covers 17 residues. The ends were cut back, 0 bases at V and 0 bases at J, with 12 bases in the middle. Germline CDR1 and CDR2: SGDLS and YYNGEE.

This clone showed up just a few times. The chain carries TRBV5-6 and TRBJ2-2; 8 bases line up with TRBD2. The V and J ends lost 0 bases and 5 bases, in that order; junction bases with no gene match: 6. Germline CDR1 and CDR2: SGHDT and YYEEEE. The CDR3 sequence is 16 residues long. In DNA form, the CDR3 reads TGTGCCAGCAGCTTGGCCCAAGCGGGAGCAACCGGGGAGCTGTTTTTT. Amino acids: CASSLAQAGATGELFF.

This sequence joins TRBV13 and TRBJ2-7; 11 nucleotides align to TRBD1. Per the germline V gene, CDR1 is PRHDT and CDR2 is FYEKMQ (reference sequence). V gave up 3 bases and J gave up 3 bases; unmatched junction bases: 4. The CDR3 contains 15 residues. CDR3 sequence (DNA): TGTGCCAGCAGCTTTAAAGGGACAGGGGGCTACGAGCAGTACTTC. Translated: CASSFKGTGGYEQYF.

The rearrangement uses TRBV2 and TRBJ1-5; the D is unclear. This CDR3 contains 14 residues. In germline, CDR1 is SNHLY, CDR2 FYNNEI. V shed 8 bases and J shed 0 bases, with 11 bases lying between them. CDR3 nucleotide sequence: TGTGCCAGCCGATCAGGAGATAGCAATCAGCCCCAGCATTTT. Its translation: CASRSGDSNQPQHF.